This T cell receptor (beta chain) appears in the sequencing data of a study of shared clonotypes between healthy human individuals. TCRdb's table, derived via immunoSEQ multiplex PCR, lists solely in-frame clones and lacks some. The sample has more than 400,000 clones, roughly 95% seen once; the top ten hold nearly 0.065%. To note about this clone: As yet, its antigen is unknown.

The study's findings and limits: Memory subsets had estimated richness that was generally smaller than that of naive subsets.

CD45RA-negative memory and CD45RA+ naive subsets were split from the CD4+ cells. The V end was cut by 4 bases, the J end by 2 bases, with 11 bases between. In germline, CDR1 is SGHVS, CDR2 FNYEAQ. CDR3 length: 15 residues. The rearrangement links TRBV7-6 to TRBJ2-2; D possibly corresponds to TRBD2 (6 bases). Input material: naive CD4+ T cells sorted from blood. Subset given: CD45RA+ positively selected. The clonotype was recovered from a woman in her 30s in good health. The CDR3 sequence is CASSSRDSNTGELFF. CDR3 coding DNA: TGTGCCAGCAGCTCAAGGGACTCAAACACCGGGGAGCTGTTTTTT.